This record concerns one TCR beta chain sequence. Adults between roughly 18 and 95 years of age took part from more than 20 US areas. Participants were placed into cohorts based on the clinical history they reported. This sample was included in a study of blood T cell repertoires in COVID-19. Study information: Sites across the United States, Italy and Spain contributed samples from acute and convalescent COVID-19.

The CDR3 is 13 residues long. Germline V lookup: CDR1 GTSNPN, CDR2 SVGIG (reference sequence). V lost 0 bases and J lost 8, with 13 bases in between. Sequencing was performed with immunoSEQ multiplex PCR; in TCRdb, only in-frame clones are kept and a portion is missing. The table has 380,000 or so clones, around 90% seen once. The sequence was obtained from a woman aged 40-49 years with acute COVID-19. The rearrangement joins TRBV30 to TRBJ2-5; maybe TRBD1 (6 bases). Sequenced: PBMCs or T cells enriched from blood (not recorded which). The CDR3 loop is CAWSVGQGRTQYF. CDR3 nucleotide sequence: TGTGCCTGGAGTGTGGGCCAGGGGAGAACCCAGTACTTC.